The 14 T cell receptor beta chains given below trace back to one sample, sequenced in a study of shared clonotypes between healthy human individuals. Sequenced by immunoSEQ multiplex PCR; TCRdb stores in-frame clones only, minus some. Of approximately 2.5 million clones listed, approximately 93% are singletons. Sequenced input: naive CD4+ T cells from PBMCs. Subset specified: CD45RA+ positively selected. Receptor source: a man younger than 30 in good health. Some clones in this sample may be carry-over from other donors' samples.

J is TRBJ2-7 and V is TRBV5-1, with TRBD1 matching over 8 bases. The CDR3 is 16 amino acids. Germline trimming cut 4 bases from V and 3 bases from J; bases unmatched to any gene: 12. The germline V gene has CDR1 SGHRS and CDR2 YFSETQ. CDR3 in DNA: TGCGCCAGCAGCCCGCTACTACAAGGACAGGGCTACGAGCAGTACTTC. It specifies CASSPLLQGQGYEQYF.

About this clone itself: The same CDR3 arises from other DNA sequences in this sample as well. The CDR3, as DNA: TGCGCCAGCAGCTTGGGTTCAGGGACCTACGAGCAGTACTTC. Encoded protein: CASSLGSGTYEQYF. V usage is TRBV5-1 and J usage is TRBJ2-7, with a tentative D call TRBD1 (5 bases). Germline lookup yields CDR1 SGHRS and CDR2 YFSETQ. V shed 0 bases and J shed 2 bases, with 9 bases lying between them. The CDR3 is made up of 14 amino acids.

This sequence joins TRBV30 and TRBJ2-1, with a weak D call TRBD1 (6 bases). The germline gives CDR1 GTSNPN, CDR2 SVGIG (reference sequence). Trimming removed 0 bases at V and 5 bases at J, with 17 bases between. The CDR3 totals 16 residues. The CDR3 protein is CAWSVGFRGRHNEQFF. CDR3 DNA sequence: TGTGCCTGGAGTGTAGGGTTCAGGGGACGGCACAATGAGCAGTTCTTC.

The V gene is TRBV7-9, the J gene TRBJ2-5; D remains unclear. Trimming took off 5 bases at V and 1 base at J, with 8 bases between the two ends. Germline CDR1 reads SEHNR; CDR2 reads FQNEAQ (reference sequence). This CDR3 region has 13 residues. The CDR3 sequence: CASSVGSQETQYF. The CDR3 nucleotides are TGTGCCAGCAGCGTCGGTTCCCAAGAGACCCAGTACTTC.

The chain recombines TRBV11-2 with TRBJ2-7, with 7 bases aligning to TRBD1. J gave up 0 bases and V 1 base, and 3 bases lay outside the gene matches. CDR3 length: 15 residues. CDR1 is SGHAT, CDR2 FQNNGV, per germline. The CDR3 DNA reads TGTGCCAGCAGCTTAGTGACAGGGAGCTCCTACGAGCAGTACTTC. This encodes CASSLVTGSSYEQYF.

The CDR3 protein is CASSQGYPLRADTQYF. CDR3 coding DNA: TGCGCCAGCAGCCAAGGTTATCCTTTGCGGGCAGATACGCAGTATTTT. The chain joins TRBV4-1 to TRBJ2-3; D is possibly TRBD2 (5 bases). V was pared by 1 base and J by 4 bases, with 15 bases between. Germline CDR1 MGHRA, CDR2 YSYEKL. This CDR3 spans 16 amino acids.

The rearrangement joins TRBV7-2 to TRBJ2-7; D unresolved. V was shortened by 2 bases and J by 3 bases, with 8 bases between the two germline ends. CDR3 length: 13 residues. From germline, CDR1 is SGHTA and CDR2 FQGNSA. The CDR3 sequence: CASSLMQIYEQYF. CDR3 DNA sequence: TGTGCCAGCAGCTTAATGCAGATCTACGAGCAGTACTTC.

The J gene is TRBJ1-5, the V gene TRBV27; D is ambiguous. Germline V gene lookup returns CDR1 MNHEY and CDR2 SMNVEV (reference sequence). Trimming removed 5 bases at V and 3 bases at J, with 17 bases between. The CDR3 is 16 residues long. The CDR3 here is CASSPPMRQINQPQHF. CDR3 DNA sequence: TGTGCCAGCAGTCCCCCGATGAGGCAGATCAATCAGCCCCAGCATTTT.

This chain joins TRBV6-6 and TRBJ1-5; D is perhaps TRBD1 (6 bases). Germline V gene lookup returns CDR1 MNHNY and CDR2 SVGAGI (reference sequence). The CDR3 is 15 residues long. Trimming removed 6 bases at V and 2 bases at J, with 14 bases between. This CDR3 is CASSDLGGRNQPQHF. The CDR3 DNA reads TGTGCCAGCAGCGACCTAGGGGGTCGCAATCAGCCCCAGCATTTT.

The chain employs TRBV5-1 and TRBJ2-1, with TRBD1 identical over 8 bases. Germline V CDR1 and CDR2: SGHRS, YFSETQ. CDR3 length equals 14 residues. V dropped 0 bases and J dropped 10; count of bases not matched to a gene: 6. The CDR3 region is CASSLVTGGREQFF. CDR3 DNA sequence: TGCGCCAGCAGCTTGGTTACAGGGGGGAGAGAGCAGTTCTTC.

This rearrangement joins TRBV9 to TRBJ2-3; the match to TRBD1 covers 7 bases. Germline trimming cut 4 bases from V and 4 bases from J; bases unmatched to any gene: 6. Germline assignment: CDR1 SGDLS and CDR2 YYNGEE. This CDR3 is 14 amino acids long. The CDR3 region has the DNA TGTGCCAGCAGCCGACAGGGCGGAGCAGATACGCAGTATTTT. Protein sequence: CASSRQGGADTQYF.

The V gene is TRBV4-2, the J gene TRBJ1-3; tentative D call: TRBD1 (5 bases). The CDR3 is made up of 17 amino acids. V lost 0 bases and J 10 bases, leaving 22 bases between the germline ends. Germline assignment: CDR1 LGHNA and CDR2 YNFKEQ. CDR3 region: CASSQEAGLSSENTIYF. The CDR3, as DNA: TGTGCCAGCAGCCAAGAGGCGGGGCTAAGCTCTGAAAATACCATATATTTT.

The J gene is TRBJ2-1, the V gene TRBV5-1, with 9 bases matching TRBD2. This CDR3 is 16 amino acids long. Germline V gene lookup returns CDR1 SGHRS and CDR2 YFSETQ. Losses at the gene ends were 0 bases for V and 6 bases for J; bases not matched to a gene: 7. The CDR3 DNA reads TGCGCCAGCAGCTTGGGTACTAGCGGGTGGATCAATGAGCAGTTCTTC. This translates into CASSLGTSGWINEQFF.

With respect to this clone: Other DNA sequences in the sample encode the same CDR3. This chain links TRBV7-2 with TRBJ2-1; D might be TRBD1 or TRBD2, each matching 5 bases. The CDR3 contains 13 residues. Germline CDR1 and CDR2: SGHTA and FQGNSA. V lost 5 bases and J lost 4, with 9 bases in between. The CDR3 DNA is TGTGCCAGCAGCAGGGACCAATACAATGAGCAGTTCTTC. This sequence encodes CASSRDQYNEQFF. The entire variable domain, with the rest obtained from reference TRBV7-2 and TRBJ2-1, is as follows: GAGVSQSPSNKVTEKGKDVELRCDPISGHTALYWYRQSLGQGLEFLIYFQGNSAPDKSGLPSDRFSAERTGGSVSTLTIQRTQQEDSAVYLCASSRDQYNEQFFGPGTRLTVL.